The TCR beta chain under discussion was sequenced for a study of CD8 T cells in Susac syndrome. Per germline, CDR1 DFQATT and CDR2 SNEGSKA (reference sequence). Deletions cut 4 bases from V and 1 base from J, with 10 bases between. This CDR3 has 13 residues. Random hexamers primed reverse transcription of about 0.5 to 1 ug RNA. Each CDR3 protein gets one entry after TCRdb re-called the immunoSEQ multiplex PCR reads with MiXCR. The repertoire consists of just under 95,000 distinct CDR3 sequences, with around 94% occurring once and the leading ten covering 0.3% to 0.35%. This sequence was found in a human donor with Susac syndrome. Sequencing input: CD4+ T cells from PBMCs. The chain joins TRBV20-1 to TRBJ1-1; D is possibly TRBD1 (5 bases). The DNA for the CDR3 is TGCAGTGCTAAACCGGGACCGAACACTGAAGCTTTCTTT. Translation gives CSAKPGPNTEAFF.